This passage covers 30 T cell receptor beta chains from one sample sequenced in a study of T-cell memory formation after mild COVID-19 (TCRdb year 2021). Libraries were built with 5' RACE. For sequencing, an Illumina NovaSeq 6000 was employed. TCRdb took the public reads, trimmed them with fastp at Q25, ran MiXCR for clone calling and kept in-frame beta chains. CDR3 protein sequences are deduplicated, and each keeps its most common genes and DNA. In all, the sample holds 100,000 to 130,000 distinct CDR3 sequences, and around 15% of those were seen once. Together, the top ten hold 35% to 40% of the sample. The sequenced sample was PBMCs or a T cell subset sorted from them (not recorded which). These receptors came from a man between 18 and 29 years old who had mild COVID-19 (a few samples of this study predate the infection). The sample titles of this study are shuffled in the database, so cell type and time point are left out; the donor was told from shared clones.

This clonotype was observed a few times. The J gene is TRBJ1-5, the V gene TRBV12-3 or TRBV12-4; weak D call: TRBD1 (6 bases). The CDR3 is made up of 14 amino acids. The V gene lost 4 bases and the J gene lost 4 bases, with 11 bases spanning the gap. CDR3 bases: TGTGCCAGCAGTTCCCTAACAGGGAATCAGCCCCAGCATTTT. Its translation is CASSSLTGNQPQHF.

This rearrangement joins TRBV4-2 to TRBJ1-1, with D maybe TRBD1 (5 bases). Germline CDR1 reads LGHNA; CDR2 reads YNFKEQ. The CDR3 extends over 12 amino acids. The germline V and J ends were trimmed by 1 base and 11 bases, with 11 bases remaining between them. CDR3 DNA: TGTGCCAGCAGCCAAGGACAGCTAAAGGCTTTCTTT. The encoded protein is CASSQGQLKAFF.

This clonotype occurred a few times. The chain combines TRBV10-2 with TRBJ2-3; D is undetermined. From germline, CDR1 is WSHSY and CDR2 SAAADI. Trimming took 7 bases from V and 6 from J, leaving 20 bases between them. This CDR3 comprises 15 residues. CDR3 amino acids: CASTHRPPPADTQYF. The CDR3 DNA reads TGCGCCAGCACCCACCGCCCGCCCCCAGCGGATACGCAGTATTTT.

Here the CDR3 reads CATSRGSPDGAKNIQYF. CDR3 nucleotide sequence: TGTGCCACCAGCAGAGGAAGTCCAGACGGGGCCAAAAACATTCAGTACTTC. The chain combines TRBV15 with TRBJ2-4; the D is unclear. The germline CDR1 and CDR2 sequences are LNHNV and YYDKDF (reference sequence). The CDR3 has 17 amino acids. V was cut by 1 base and J by 1 base, with 14 bases left in between.

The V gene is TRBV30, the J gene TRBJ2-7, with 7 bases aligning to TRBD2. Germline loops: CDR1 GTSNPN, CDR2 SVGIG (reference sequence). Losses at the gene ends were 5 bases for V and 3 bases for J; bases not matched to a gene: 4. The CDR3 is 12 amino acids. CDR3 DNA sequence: TGTGCCTGGGAAGCGGGATACTACGAGCAGTACTTC. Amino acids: CAWEAGYYEQYF.

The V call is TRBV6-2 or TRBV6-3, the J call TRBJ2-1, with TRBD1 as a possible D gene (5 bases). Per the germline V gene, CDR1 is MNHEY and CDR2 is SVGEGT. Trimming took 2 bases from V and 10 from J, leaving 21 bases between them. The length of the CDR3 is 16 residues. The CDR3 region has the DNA TGTGCCAGCAGTTACAACCAACATCATGGACAAAAGGAGCAGTTCTTC. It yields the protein CASSYNQHHGQKEQFF.

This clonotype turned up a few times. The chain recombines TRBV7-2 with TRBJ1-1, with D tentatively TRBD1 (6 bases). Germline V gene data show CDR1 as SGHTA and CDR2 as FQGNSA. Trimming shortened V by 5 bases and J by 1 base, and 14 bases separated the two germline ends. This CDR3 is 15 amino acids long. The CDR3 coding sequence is TGTGCCAGCAGCCCACGACAGGTCCCGAACACTGAAGCTTTCTTT. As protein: CASSPRQVPNTEAFF.

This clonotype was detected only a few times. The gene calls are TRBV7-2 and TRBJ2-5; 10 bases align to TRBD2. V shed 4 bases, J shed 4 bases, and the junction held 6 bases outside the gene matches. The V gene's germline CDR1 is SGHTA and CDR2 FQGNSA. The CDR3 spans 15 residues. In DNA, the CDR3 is TGTGCCAGCAGCTCCTCTAGCGGGGGTGGAGAGACCCAGTACTTC. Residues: CASSSSSGGGETQYF. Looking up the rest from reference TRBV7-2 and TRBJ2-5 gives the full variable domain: GAGVSQSPSNKVTEKGKDVELRCDPISGHTALYWYRQSLGQGLEFLIYFQGNSAPDKSGLPSDRFSAERTGGSVSTLTIQRTQQEDSAVYLCASSSSSGGGETQYFGPGTRLLVL.

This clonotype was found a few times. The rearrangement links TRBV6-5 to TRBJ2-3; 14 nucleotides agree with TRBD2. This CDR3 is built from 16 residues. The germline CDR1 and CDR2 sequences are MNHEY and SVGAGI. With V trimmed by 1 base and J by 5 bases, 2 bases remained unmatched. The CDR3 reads CASSYLTSGGEDTQYF. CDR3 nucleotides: TGTGCCAGCAGTTACTTGACTAGCGGGGGGGAAGATACGCAGTATTTT.

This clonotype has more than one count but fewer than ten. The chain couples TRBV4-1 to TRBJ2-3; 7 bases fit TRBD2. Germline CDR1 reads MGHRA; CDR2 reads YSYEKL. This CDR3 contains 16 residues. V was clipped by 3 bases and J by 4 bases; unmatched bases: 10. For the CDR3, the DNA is TGCGCCAGCAGCCATCCCTGGGAGGGTCCCCCAGATACGCAGTATTTT. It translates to CASSHPWEGPPDTQYF.

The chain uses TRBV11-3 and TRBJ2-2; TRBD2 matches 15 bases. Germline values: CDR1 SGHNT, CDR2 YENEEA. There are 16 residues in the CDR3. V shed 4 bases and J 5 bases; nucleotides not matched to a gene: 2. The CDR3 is CASSSGTSGGTGELFF. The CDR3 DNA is TGTGCCAGCAGCTCCGGGACTAGCGGGGGGACCGGGGAGCTGTTTTTT.

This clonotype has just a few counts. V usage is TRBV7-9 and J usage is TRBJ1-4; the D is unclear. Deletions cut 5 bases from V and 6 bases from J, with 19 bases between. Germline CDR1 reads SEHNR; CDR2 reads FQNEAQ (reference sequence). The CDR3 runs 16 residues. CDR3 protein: CASSPAKSNQDEKLFF. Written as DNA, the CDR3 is TGTGCCAGCAGCCCTGCCAAATCCAACCAGGATGAAAAACTGTTTTTT.

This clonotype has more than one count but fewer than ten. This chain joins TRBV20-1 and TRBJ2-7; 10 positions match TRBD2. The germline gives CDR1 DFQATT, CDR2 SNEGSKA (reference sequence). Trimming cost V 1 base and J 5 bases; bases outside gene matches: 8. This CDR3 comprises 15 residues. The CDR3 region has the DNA TGCAGTGCTAGAGGGTTAAGCGGGGGGGCAAACGAGCAGTACTTC. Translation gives CSARGLSGGANEQYF.

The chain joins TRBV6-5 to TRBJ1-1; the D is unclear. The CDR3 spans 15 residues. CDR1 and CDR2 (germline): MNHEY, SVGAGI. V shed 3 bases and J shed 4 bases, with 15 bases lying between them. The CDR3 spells CASSYAGDLGTEAFF. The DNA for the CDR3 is TGTGCCAGCAGTTATGCGGGCGACCTGGGCACTGAAGCTTTCTTT.

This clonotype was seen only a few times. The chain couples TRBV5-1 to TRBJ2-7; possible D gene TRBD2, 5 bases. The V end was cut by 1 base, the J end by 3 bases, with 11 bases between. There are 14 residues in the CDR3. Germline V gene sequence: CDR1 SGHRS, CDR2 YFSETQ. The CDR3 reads CASSLTGIGYEQYF. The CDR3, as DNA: TGCGCCAGCAGCTTGACGGGGATTGGCTACGAGCAGTACTTC.

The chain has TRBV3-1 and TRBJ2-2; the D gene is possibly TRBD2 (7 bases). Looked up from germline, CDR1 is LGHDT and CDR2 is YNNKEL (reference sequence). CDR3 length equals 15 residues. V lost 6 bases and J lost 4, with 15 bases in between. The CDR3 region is CASRSGGPGTGELFF. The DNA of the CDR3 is TGTGCCAGCAGATCGGGGGGCCCGGGCACCGGGGAGCTGTTTTTT.

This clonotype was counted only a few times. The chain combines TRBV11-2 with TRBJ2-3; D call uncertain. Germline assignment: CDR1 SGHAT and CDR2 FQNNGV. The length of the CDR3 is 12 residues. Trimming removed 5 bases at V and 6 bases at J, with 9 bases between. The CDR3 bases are TGTGCCAGCAGCCCCACAGCCGATACGCAGTATTTT. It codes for CASSPTADTQYF.

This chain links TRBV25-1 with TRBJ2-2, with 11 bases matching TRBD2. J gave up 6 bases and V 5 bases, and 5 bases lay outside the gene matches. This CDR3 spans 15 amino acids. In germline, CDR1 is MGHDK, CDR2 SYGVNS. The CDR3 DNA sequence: TGTGCCAGCAGTTTTAGCGGGGGGGCGCCCGGGGAGCTGTTTTTT. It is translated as CASSFSGGAPGELFF.

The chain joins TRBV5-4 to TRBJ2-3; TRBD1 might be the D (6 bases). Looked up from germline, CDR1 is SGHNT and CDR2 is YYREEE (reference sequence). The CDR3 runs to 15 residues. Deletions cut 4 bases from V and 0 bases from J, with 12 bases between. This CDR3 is CASSPWTASTDTQYF. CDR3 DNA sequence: TGTGCCAGCAGCCCCTGGACAGCTAGCACAGATACGCAGTATTTT.

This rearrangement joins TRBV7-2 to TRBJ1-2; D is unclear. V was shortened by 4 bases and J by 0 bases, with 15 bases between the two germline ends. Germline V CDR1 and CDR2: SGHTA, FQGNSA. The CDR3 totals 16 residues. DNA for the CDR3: TGTGCCAGCAGCTACTCCGGGGTTTTAACTAACTATGGCTACACCTTC. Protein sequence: CASSYSGVLTNYGYTF.

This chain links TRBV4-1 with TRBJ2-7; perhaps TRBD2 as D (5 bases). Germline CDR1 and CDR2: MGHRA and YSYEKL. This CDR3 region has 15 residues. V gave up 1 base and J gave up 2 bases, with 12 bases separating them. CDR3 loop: CASSQGAGGTYEQYV. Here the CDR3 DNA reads TGCGCCAGCAGCCAAGGGGCAGGAGGAACCTACGAGCAGTACGTC.

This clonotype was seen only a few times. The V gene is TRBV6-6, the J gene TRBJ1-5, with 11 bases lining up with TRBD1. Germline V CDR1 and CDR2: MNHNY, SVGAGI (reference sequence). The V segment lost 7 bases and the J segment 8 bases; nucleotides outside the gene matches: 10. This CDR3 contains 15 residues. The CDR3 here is CASKEGTGGLEPQHF. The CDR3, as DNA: TGTGCCAGCAAAGAGGGGACAGGGGGTTTGGAGCCCCAGCATTTT.

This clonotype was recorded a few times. CDR3 region: CASSQGREQYV. The CDR3 DNA reads as TGTGCCAGCAGCCAGGGCAGAGAGCAGTACGTC. The genes are TRBV14 and TRBJ2-7; no firm D call. The CDR3 is made up of 11 amino acids. V lost 3 bases to trimming and J lost 7 bases, with 7 bases between them. The germline V gene has CDR1 SGHDN and CDR2 FVKESK.

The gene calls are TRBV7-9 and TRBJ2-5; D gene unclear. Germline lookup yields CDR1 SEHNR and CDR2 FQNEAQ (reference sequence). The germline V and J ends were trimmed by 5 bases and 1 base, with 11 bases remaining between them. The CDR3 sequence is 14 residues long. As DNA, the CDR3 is TGTGCCAGCAGCCCCGATACTGGCCAAGAGACCCAGTACTTC. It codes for CASSPDTGQETQYF.

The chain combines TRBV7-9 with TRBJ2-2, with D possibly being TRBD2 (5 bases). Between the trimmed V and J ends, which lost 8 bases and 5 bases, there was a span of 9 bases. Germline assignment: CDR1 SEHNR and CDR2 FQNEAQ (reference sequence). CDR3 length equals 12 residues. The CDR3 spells CASLSGTGELFF. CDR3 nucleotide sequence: TGTGCCAGCCTTTCGGGGACCGGGGAGCTGTTTTTT.

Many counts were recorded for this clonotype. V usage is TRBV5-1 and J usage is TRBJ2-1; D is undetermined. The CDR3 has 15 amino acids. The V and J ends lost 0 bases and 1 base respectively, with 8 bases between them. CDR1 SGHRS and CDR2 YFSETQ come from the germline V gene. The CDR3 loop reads CASSLGRSSYNEQFF. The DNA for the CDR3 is TGCGCCAGCAGCTTGGGGCGGTCGTCCTACAATGAGCAGTTCTTC.

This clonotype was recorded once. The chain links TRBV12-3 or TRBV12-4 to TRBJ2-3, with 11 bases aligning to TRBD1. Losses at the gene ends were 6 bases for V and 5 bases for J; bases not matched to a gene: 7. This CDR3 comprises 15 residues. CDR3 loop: CASRDGQGAKDTQYF. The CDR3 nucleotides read TGTGCCAGCAGAGATGGACAGGGGGCAAAAGATACGCAGTATTTT.

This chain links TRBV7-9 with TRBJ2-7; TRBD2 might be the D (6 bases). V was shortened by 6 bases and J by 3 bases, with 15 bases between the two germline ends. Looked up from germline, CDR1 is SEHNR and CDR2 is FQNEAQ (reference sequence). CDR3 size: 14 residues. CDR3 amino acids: CASRSGGKLYEQYF. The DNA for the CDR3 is TGTGCCAGCAGGTCCGGGGGAAAGCTCTACGAGCAGTACTTC.

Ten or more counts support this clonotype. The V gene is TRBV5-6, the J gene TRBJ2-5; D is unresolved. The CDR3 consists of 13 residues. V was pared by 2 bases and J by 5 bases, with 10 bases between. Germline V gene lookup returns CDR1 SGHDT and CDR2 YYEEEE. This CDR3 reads CASSFTTIETQYF. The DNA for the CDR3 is TGTGCCAGCAGCTTCACGACCATTGAGACCCAGTACTTC.

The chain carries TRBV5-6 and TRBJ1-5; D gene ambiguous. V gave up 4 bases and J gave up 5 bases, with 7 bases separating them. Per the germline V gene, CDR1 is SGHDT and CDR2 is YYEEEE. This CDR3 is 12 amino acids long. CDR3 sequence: CASSNSHQPQHF. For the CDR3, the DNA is TGTGCCAGCAGCAACTCGCATCAGCCCCAGCATTTT.